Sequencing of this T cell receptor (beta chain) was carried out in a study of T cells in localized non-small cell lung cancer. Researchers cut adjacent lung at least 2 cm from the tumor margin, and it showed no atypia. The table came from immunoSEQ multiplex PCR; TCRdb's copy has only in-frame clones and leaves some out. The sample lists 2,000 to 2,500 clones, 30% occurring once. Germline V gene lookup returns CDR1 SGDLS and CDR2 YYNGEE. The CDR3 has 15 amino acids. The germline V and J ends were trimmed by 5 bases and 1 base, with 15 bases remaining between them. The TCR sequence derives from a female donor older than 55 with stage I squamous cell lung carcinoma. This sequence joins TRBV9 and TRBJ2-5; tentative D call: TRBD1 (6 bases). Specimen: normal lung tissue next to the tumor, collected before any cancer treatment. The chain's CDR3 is CASSGRIRGQETQYF. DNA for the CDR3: TGTGCCAGCAGTGGGCGAATCAGGGGCCAAGAGACCCAGTACTTC.